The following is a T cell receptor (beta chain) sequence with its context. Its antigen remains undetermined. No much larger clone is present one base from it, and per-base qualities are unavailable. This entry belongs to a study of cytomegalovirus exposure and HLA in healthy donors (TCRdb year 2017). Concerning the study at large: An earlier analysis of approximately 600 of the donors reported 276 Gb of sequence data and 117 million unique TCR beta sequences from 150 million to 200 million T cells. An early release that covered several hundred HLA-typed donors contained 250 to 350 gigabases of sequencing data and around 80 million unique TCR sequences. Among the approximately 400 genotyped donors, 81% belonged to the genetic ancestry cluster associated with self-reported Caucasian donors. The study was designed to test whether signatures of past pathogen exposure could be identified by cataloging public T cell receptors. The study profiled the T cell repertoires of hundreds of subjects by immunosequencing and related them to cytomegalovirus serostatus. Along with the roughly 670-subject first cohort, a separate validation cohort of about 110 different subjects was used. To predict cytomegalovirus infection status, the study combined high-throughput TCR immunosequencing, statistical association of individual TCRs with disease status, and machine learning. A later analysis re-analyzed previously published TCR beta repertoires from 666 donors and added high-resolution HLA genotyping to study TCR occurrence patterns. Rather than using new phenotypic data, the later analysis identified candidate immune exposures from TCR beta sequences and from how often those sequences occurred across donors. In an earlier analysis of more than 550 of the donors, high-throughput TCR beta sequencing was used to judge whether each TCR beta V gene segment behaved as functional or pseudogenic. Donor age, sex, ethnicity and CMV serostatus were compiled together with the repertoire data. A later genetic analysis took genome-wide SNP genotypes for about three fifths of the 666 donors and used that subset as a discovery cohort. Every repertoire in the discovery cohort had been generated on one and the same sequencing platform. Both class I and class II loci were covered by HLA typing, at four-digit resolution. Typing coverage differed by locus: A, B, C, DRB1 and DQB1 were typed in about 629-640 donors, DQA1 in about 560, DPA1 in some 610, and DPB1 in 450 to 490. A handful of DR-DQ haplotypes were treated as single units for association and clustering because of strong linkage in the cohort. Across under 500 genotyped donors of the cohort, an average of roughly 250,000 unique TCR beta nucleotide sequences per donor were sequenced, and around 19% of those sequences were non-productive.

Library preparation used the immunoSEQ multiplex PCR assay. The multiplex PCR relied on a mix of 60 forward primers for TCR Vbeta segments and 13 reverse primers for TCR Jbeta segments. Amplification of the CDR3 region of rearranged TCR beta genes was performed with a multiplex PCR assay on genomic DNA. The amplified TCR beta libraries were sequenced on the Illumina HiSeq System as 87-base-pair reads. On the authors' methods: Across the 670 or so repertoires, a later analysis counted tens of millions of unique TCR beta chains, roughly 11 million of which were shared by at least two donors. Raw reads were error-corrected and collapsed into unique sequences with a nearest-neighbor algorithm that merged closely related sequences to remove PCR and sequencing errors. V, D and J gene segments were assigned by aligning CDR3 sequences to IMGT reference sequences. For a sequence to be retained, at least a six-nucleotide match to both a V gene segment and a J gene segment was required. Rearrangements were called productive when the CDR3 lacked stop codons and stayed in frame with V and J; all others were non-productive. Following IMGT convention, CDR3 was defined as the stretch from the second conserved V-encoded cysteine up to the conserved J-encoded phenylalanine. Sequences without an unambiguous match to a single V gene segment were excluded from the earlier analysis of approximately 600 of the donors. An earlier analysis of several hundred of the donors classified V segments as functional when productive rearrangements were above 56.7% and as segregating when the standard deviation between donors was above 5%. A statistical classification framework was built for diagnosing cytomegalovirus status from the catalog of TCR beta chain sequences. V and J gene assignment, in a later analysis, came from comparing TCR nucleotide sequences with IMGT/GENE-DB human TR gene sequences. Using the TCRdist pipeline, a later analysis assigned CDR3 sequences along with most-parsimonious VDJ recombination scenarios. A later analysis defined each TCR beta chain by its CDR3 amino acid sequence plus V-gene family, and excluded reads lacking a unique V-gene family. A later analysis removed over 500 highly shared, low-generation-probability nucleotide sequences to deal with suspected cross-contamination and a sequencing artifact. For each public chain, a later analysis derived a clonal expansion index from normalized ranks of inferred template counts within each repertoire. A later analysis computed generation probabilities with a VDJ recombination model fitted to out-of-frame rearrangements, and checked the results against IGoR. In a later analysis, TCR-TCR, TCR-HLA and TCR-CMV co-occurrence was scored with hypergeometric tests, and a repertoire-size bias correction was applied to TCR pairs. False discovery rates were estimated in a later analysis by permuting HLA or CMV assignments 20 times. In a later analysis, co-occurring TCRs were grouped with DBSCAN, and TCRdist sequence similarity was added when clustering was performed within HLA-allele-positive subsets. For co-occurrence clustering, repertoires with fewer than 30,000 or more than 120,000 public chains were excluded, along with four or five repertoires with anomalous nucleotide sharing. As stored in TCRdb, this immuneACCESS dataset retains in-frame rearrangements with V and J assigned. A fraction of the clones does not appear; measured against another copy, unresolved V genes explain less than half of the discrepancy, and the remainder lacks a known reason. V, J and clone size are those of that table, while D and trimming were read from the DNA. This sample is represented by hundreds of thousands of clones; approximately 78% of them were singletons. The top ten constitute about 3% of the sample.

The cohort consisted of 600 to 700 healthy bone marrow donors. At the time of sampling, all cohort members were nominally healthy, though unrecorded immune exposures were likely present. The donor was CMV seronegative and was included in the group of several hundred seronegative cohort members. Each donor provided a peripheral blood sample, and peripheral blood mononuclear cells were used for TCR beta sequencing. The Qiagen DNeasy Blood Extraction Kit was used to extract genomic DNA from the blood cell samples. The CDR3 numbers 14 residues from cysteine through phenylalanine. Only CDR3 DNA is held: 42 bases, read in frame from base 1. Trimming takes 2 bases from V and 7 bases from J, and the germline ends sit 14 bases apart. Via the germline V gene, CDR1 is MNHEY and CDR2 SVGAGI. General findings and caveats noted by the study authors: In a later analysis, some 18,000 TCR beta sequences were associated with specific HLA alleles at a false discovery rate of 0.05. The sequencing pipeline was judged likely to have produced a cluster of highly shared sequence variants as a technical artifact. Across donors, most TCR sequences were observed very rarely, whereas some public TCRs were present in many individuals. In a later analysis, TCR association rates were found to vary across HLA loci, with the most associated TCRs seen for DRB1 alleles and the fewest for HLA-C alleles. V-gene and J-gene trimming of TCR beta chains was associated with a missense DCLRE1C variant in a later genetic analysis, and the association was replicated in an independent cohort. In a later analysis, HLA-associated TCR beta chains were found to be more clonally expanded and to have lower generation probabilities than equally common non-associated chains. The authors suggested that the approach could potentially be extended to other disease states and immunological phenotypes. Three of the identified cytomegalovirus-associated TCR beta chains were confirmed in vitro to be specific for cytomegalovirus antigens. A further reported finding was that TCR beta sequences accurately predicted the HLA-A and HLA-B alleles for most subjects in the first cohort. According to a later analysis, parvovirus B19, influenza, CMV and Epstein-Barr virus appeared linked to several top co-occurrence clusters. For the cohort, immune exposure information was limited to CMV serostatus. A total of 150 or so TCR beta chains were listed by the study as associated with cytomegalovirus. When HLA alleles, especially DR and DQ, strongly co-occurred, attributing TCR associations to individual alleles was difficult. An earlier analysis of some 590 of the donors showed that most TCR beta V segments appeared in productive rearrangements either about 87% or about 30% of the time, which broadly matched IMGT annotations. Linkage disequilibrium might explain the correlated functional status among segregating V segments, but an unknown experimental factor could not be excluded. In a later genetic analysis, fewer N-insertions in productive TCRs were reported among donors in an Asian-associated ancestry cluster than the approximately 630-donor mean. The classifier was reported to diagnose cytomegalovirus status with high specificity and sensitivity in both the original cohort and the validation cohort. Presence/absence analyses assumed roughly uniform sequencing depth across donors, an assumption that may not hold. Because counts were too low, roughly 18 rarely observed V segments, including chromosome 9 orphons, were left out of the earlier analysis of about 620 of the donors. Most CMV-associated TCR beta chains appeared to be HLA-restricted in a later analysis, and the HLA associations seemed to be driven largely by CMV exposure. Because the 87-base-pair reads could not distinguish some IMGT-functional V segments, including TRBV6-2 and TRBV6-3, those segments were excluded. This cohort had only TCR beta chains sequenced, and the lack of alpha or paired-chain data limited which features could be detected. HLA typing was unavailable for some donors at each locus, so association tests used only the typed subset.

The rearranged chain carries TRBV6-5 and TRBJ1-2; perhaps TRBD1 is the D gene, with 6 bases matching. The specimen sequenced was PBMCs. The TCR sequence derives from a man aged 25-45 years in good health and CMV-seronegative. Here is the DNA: TGTGCCAGCAGTTACGAAGGGGGGGCGCGTGGCTACACCTTC. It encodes CASSYEGGARGYTF.